These 2 T cell receptor beta chains were sequenced from one sample in a study of cytomegalovirus exposure and HLA in healthy donors listed by TCRdb under 2017. The library was produced with the immunoSEQ multiplex PCR assay. For the multiplex PCR, a mixture combining 60 forward primers for TCR Vbeta segments and 13 reverse primers for TCR Jbeta segments was used. What TCRdb holds here is the immuneACCESS table cut down to in-frame rearrangements. Part of the clones is not present; checked against another copy, under half of the missing clones reflect an unresolved V gene, and the others are unexplained. The table for this sample lists 120,000 to 150,000 clones; roughly 80% of them were counted only once. The ten largest account for less than 1.5% of the sample. The sample was PBMCs. These receptor sequences come from a female donor in good health and CMV-seronegative.

V is TRBV5-1 and J is TRBJ1-1; D is possibly TRBD1 (5 bases). Germline V gene lookup returns CDR1 SGHRS and CDR2 YFSETQ. The CDR3 is made up of 14 amino acids. Trimming removed 0 bases at V and 5 bases at J, with 11 bases between. CDR3 sequence (DNA): TGCGCCAGCAGCTTGGGGCAGGGCGAGACTGAAGCTTTCTTT. Its protein product is CASSLGQGETEAFF.

The table lists this clone with a count of one. This sequence joins TRBV19 and TRBJ2-1; perhaps TRBD2 as D (6 bases). Per germline, CDR1 LNHDA and CDR2 SQIVND (reference sequence). This CDR3 has 12 amino acids. V lost 8 bases and J 15 bases, leaving 20 bases between the germline ends. CDR3 sequence (DNA): TGTGCCAGTGGGGGGTTTTCAACGTTACTGTTCTTC. Its translation is CASGGFSTLLFF.